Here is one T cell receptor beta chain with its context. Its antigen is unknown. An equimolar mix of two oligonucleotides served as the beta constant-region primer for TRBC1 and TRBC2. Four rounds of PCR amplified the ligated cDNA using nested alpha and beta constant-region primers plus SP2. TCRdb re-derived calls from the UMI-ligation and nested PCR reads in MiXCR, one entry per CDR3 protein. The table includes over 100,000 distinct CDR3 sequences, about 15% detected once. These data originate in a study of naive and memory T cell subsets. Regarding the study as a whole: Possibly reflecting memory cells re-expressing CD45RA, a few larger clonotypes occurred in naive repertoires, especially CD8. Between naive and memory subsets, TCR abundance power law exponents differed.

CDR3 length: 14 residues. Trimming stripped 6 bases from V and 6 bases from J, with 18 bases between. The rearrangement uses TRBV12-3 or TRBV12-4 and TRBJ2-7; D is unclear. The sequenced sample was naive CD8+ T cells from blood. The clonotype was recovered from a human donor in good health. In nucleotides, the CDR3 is TGTGCCAGCAGCGACGGGTGGGCAGAGATCGAGCAGTACTTC. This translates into CASSDGWAEIEQYF.